The T cell receptor (beta chain) described here comes from a study of siplizumab effects on memory and regulatory T cells. Whole-study results and caveats: No assignable naive or memory phenotype existed for roughly 80-97% of proliferating CD4+ or CD8+ clones. Alloreactive sequences whose origin lay in unstimulated CD4+ memory cells were significantly reduced by siplizumab.

In the case of this clone: The antigen is not known.

Method: immunoSEQ multiplex PCR; TCRdb's copy keeps in-frame clones and lacks some. The table records some 100,000 clones, 80% to 95% of them present only once. CDR1 and CDR2 (germline): LGHNA, YNFKEQ. V lost 1 base to trimming and J lost 5 bases; unmatched junction nucleotides: 7. This CDR3 has 15 amino acids. This TCR was sampled from a human donor in good health. The rearrangement joins TRBV4-2 to TRBJ1-1; 7 nucleotides line up with TRBD1. Sample: non-Treg CD4+ T cells sorted from blood. CDR3 protein: CASSQARQGGTEAFF. CDR3 bases: TGTGCCAGCAGCCAAGCCCGACAGGGAGGGACTGAAGCTTTCTTT.